This T cell receptor (beta chain) was identified during a study of T cells in Graves' hyperthyroidism and ophthalmopathy. Study in general: Before any treatment, at initial diagnosis, peripheral blood was collected. The study's findings and limits: The model forecast ophthalmopathy, anticipating it by a median approximately 6 months before onset.

TCR beta CDR3 regions were amplified from RNA transcripts. When the TCR CDR3 underwent first-round RT-PCR, the HTBI primer set was used. One entry per CDR3 protein, called by TCRdb with MiXCR from the multiplex PCR reads. The table includes 540,000 or so distinct CDR3 sequences, 15% to 18% detected once. V lost 1 base and J 7 bases, leaving 17 bases between the germline ends. The CDR3 covers 16 residues. The germline V gene encodes CDR1 SGHAT and CDR2 FQNNGV. Details on this clonotype: Its antigen remains unknown.

The genes are TRBV11-2 and TRBJ2-1, with a possible D match to TRBD2 (6 bases). This sequence was found in a young woman with Graves' hyperthyroidism. Sequenced material: blood. The CDR3 sequence: CASSLVLSRTTNEQFF. The DNA for the CDR3 is TGTGCCAGCAGCTTAGTTCTGTCTAGGACTACGAATGAGCAGTTCTTC. The full variable domain, rest sourced from reference TRBV11-2 and TRBJ2-1, is EAGVAQSPRYKIIEKRQSVAFWCNPISGHATLYWYQQILGQGPKLLIQFQNNGVVDDSQLPKDRFSAERLKGVDSTLKIQPAKLEDSAVYLCASSLVLSRTTNEQFFGPGTRLTVL.